Each of the 22 T cell receptor beta chains below was sequenced from the same sample in a study of blood T cell repertoires in COVID-19. Some clones are missing from TCRdb's copy, which holds only in-frame ones; the method was immunoSEQ multiplex PCR. The repertoire holds about 240,000 clones, with roughly 86% as singletons. Input material: peripheral blood. The source is an older woman with active or convalescent COVID-19.

This chain uses TRBV5-1 with TRBJ1-1; 8 bases map to TRBD1. Germline CDR1 is SGHRS and CDR2 is YFSETQ. Unmatched junction bases numbered 0, after V lost 3 bases and J lost 8 bases. The CDR3 consists of 11 residues. The CDR3 DNA reads TGCGCCAGCAGCTGGGACAGGGAAGCTTTCTTT. As protein: CASSWDREAFF.

The chain uses TRBV29-1 and TRBJ1-2, with no clear D. Trimming removed 3 bases from V and 5 bases from J, with 7 bases in between. The germline gives CDR1 SQVTM, CDR2 ANQGSEA. The CDR3 is made up of 11 amino acids. CDR3 in DNA: TGCAGCGTTGATATGAGTTATGGCTACACCTTC. This gives the protein CSVDMSYGYTF.

This clone was picked up a small number of times. This sequence joins TRBV6-2 or TRBV6-3 and TRBJ2-1; tentatively, D is TRBD1 (6 bases). Germline V gene data show CDR1 as MNHEY and CDR2 as SVGEGT. CDR3 length: 16 amino acids. Trimming took 4 bases from V and 12 from J, leaving 25 bases between them. CDR3 in amino acids: CASSSAQGQRNNGQFF. For the CDR3, the DNA is TGTGCCAGCAGTTCCGCACAGGGTCAACGAAACAACGGGCAGTTCTTC.

The CDR3 loop reads CASSYPYGGGYNEQFF. The CDR3 DNA sequence: TGTGCCAGCAGCTACCCCTATGGCGGGGGGTACAATGAGCAGTTCTTC. The J gene is TRBJ2-1, the V gene TRBV7-8; 8 nucleotides align to TRBD2. After removal of 4 bases from V and 4 bases from J, the junction contained 9 bases not matched to a gene. The CDR3 extends over 16 amino acids. Germline values: CDR1 SGHVS, CDR2 FQNEAQ.

The V gene is TRBV6-5, the J gene TRBJ1-2; D ambiguous. Germline CDR1 reads MNHEY; CDR2 reads SVGAGI. V gave up 5 bases and J gave up 7 bases, with 11 bases separating them. There are 12 residues in the CDR3. CDR3 in amino acids: CASSRGFRGYTF. CDR3 DNA: TGTGCCAGCAGTCGCGGGTTTCGTGGCTACACCTTC.

This sequence joins TRBV6-5 and TRBJ2-3, with D maybe TRBD1 (6 bases). The germline V gene has CDR1 MNHEY and CDR2 SVGAGI. This CDR3 is 14 amino acids long. CDR3 DNA: TGTGCGGGGGCGGCGCTTTCTCGCACAGATACGCAGTATTTT. Protein: CAGAALSRTDTQYF.

The chain couples TRBV4-1 to TRBJ1-6; TRBD1 matches at 9 bases. The trim removed 5 bases at V and 5 bases at J, leaving 7 bases unmatched. CDR3 size: 16 residues. Germline V gene data show CDR1 as MGHRA and CDR2 as YSYEKL. DNA for the CDR3: TGCGCCAGCAGCGACCTAAGACAGGGGGATAATTCACCCCTCCACTTT. Amino acid sequence: CASSDLRQGDNSPLHF.

This sequence joins TRBV19 and TRBJ1-6; no definite D call. The CDR3 totals 16 residues. Germline V lookup: CDR1 LNHDA, CDR2 SQIVND (reference sequence). Trimming left V 5 bases short and J 4 bases short, with 15 bases between. The CDR3 nucleotides are TGTGCCAGTAGTCCTATCGCAGACAATTATAATTCACCCCTCCACTTT. Translated: CASSPIADNYNSPLHF.

A few counts support this clone. The chain is built from TRBV9 and TRBJ1-1, with 7 bases fitting TRBD1. CDR1 and CDR2 (germline): SGDLS, YYNGEE. The CDR3 loop spans 15 amino acids. The V segment lost 4 bases and the J segment 3 bases; nucleotides outside the gene matches: 9. This chain's CDR3 is CASSTRQGRDTEAFF. The CDR3, as DNA: TGTGCCAGCAGCACCCGACAGGGCCGTGACACTGAAGCTTTCTTT.

This chain uses TRBV7-2 with TRBJ2-5, with TRBD2 matching 7 bases. The CDR3 is 14 residues long. Germline V gene lookup returns CDR1 SGHTA and CDR2 FQGNSA. The J segment lost 5 bases and the V segment lost 4 bases, leaving 7 bases of the junction unmatched. This CDR3 is CASSSQWGGETQYF. Here the CDR3 DNA reads TGTGCCAGCAGCTCCCAGTGGGGGGGTGAGACCCAGTACTTC.

V gene TRBV4-1 combines with J gene TRBJ1-2; unclear D gene. Germline CDR1 is MGHRA and CDR2 is YSYEKL. This CDR3 has 17 residues. With 0 bases removed from V and 0 bases from J, the gap between germline ends came to 14 bases. CDR3 DNA: TGCGCCAGCAGCCAAGATTCACTGATTGGTACTAACTATGGCTACACCTTC. This translates into CASSQDSLIGTNYGYTF.

The V gene is TRBV19, the J gene TRBJ2-7; 8 bases are shared with TRBD1. Germline V gene lookup returns CDR1 LNHDA and CDR2 SQIVND (reference sequence). V shed 4 bases, J shed 6 bases, and the junction held 14 bases outside the gene matches. This CDR3 is 16 amino acids long. The CDR3 nucleotides are TGTGCCAGTAGTACCTTACAGGGGGTGGCCCTTTCCGAGCAGTACTTC. The encoded protein is CASSTLQGVALSEQYF.

The rearrangement joins TRBV4-2 to TRBJ1-2; D possibly corresponds to TRBD1 (5 bases). Germline V lookup: CDR1 LGHNA, CDR2 YNFKEQ. CDR3 length equals 17 residues. Trimming took 2 bases from V and 8 from J, leaving 24 bases between them. The CDR3 loop is CASSQRTQGPRGGGYTF. The CDR3 DNA reads as TGTGCCAGCAGCCAAAGGACGCAAGGGCCGAGGGGAGGCGGCTACACCTTC.

The chain recombines TRBV21-1 with TRBJ1-1; whether TRBD1, the table's D call, matches the DNA was not checked. TRBV21-1 is termed a pseudogene. The CDR3 has 18 residues. CDR3 in amino acids: CASSKGLQGRGMNTEAFF. The CDR3 nucleotides read TGTGCCAGCAGCAAAGGTCTACAGGGCAGGGGTATGAACACTGAAGCTTTCTTT.

This clone was seen a few times. The CDR3 loop is CASSSPGLNTEAFF. The CDR3 DNA sequence: TGTGCCAGCAGTTCCCCGGGTTTGAACACTGAAGCTTTCTTT. The rearrangement links TRBV5-4 to TRBJ1-1; D is unclear. Trimming took off 5 bases at V and 0 bases at J, with 11 bases between the two ends. CDR3 size: 14 residues. Germline assignment: CDR1 SGHNT and CDR2 YYREEE (reference sequence).

The genes are TRBV19 and TRBJ1-2; 8 nucleotides line up with TRBD1. Trimming cost V 3 bases and J 0 bases; bases outside gene matches: 6. The germline V gene encodes CDR1 LNHDA and CDR2 SQIVND (reference sequence). The CDR3 is 16 amino acids. The DNA for the CDR3 is TGTGCCAGTAGTATTAGAGGCAGGGGGCCTAACTATGGCTACACCTTC. Protein sequence: CASSIRGRGPNYGYTF. Complete variable domain (other parts from reference TRBV19 and TRBJ1-2): DGGITQSPKYLFRKEGQNVTLSCEQNLNHDAMYWYRQDPGQGLRLIYYSQIVNDFQKGDIAEGYSVSREKKESFPLTVTSAQKNPTAFYLCASSIRGRGPNYGYTFGSGTRLTVV.

The chain employs TRBV10-3 and TRBJ1-1; D might be TRBD1 (5 bases). V was trimmed by 8 bases and J by 7 bases, leaving 23 bases between them. Germline CDR1 is ENHRY and CDR2 is SYGVKD. CDR3 size: 15 residues. DNA of the CDR3: TGTGCCATCCGGGGGGAAAACTCCGGTGGAGGTGAAGCTTTCTTT. This translates into CAIRGENSGGGEAFF.

V is TRBV18 and J is TRBJ2-3; 9 positions match TRBD1. The germline V gene has CDR1 KGHSH and CDR2 LQKENI. The CDR3 spans 17 residues. J lost 4 bases, V lost 3 bases, and 11 bases had no gene match. The chain's CDR3 is CASSPRTGALIADTQYF. CDR3 bases: TGTGCCAGCTCACCCCGGACAGGGGCGTTAATTGCAGATACGCAGTATTTT.

This clone came up a few times. The chain couples TRBV6-2 or TRBV6-3 to TRBJ2-1; no firm D call. V lost 6 bases and J lost 9, with 18 bases in between. This CDR3 spans 14 amino acids. CDR1 is MNHEY, CDR2 SVGEGT, per germline. In DNA form, the CDR3 reads TGTGCCAGCAGCAATACCATCCCCGGCGGTGAGCAGTTCTTC. This gives the protein CASSNTIPGGEQFF.

The chain couples TRBV6-1 to TRBJ2-7; 7 positions agree with TRBD2. The CDR3 runs 16 residues. Per the germline V gene, CDR1 is MNHNS and CDR2 is SASEGT. The junction had 18 bases not matched to a gene; V was cut back by 8 bases and J by 5 bases. The CDR3 nucleotides are TGTGCCAGCGGTGGCGTCGTGGGGGGGTATGGCGACGAGCAGTACTTC. It encodes CASGGVVGGYGDEQYF.

The rearrangement joins TRBV5-1 to TRBJ2-7; 7 bases fit TRBD1. V lost 3 bases, J lost 6 bases, and 3 bases stayed unmatched. CDR1 SGHRS and CDR2 YFSETQ come from the germline V gene. The CDR3 contains 12 residues. The CDR3 DNA sequence: TGCGCCAGCAGCTCCACAGGGGTCGAGCAGTACTTC. Translation gives CASSSTGVEQYF.

This rearrangement joins TRBV7-2 to TRBJ2-3; D call uncertain. The V gene's germline CDR1 is SGHTA and CDR2 FQGNSA. Trimming cost V 4 bases and J 3 bases, with 14 bases left between them. The CDR3 has 15 residues. CDR3 region: CASSSTVRSTDTQYF. Here the CDR3 DNA reads TGTGCCAGCAGCTCAACAGTTAGGTCAACAGATACGCAGTATTTT.